This TCR beta chain was sequenced in a study of OX40 agonist ivuxolimab in advanced cancers. Overall study context: The study gave patients intravenous ivuxolimab at 0.01 to 10 mg/kg every 2 weeks. Hepatocellular carcinoma, melanoma, renal cell or head and neck cancer affected the dose-escalation patients.

The CDR3 spans 15 residues. With 1 base removed from V and 0 bases from J, the gap between germline ends came to 8 bases. Germline CDR1 reads MNHEY; CDR2 reads SVGAGI. Study conclusions and caveats: Doses of 0.1 to 3.0 mg/kg were accompanied by clonal expansion of CD4+ and CD8+ blood T cells by week 6.

Patients were excluded for autoimmune disease history or systemic immunosuppression. Worth noting for this clone: Its specificity is not known.

Some clones are missing from TCRdb's copy, which holds only in-frame ones; the method was immunoSEQ multiplex PCR. This sample carries around 58,000 clones, 84% of them seen once, and the ten largest clones take approximately 30%. The sequence was obtained from an adult with an advanced solid tumor such as melanoma, head and neck, liver or kidney cancer. V is TRBV6-5 and J is TRBJ2-3, with a tentative D call TRBD1 (5 bases). This specimen was CD4+ or CD8+ T cells sorted from blood, taken in a trial of the OX40 agonist ivuxolimab. CDR3 sequence: CASSYWQGSTDTQYF. The DNA of the CDR3 is TGTGCCAGCAGTTACTGGCAGGGAAGCACAGATACGCAGTATTTT.